These 16 T cell receptor beta chains originate from one sample sequenced in a study of blood T cell repertoires in COVID-19. Only in-frame clones appear in the TCRdb table, and some are missing; sequencing was by immunoSEQ multiplex PCR. The sample records 330,000 or so clones, about 90% being singletons. Specimen: PBMCs or T cells enriched from blood (not recorded which). These receptors came from a woman in her twenties or thirties who had recovered from COVID-19.

The chain has TRBV29-1 and TRBJ1-2; maybe TRBD1 (6 bases). The CDR3 totals 10 residues. With 5 bases removed from V and 6 bases from J, the gap between germline ends came to 7 bases. The germline V gene has CDR1 SQVTM and CDR2 ANQGSEA. CDR3 loop: CSVRQDGYTF. The CDR3 bases are TGCAGCGTTCGACAGGATGGCTACACCTTC.

V is TRBV27 and J is TRBJ2-1, with 7 nucleotides matching TRBD2. V was clipped by 2 bases and J by 4 bases; unmatched bases: 5. This CDR3 has 15 amino acids. The germline V gene encodes CDR1 MNHEY and CDR2 SMNVEV (reference sequence). DNA of the CDR3: TGTGCCAGCAGTTTAGCTAGCGGAGCTTACAATGAGCAGTTCTTC. This translates into CASSLASGAYNEQFF.

This clone was counted only a few times. The chain carries TRBV3-1 (or the pseudogene TRBV3-2) and TRBJ2-6; no clear D gene. Per germline, CDR1 LGHDT and CDR2 YNNKEL (reference sequence). Trimming shortened V by 4 bases and J by 1 base, and 14 bases separated the two germline ends. The CDR3 runs to 17 residues. As DNA, the CDR3 is TGTGCCAGCAGCCTCCCCGGGTTGTTTTCTGGGGCCAACGTCCTGACTTTC. This codes for CASSLPGLFSGANVLTF.

The rearrangement uses TRBV3-1 (or the pseudogene TRBV3-2) and TRBJ2-3; TRBD2 agrees at 13 bases. V dropped 8 bases and J dropped 4; count of bases not matched to a gene: 0. Germline V lookup: CDR1 LGHDT, CDR2 YNNKEL (reference sequence). CDR3 length: 13 amino acids. The CDR3 DNA reads TGTGCCAGCGGACTAGCGGGAGCAGATACGCAGTATTTT. This gives the protein CASGLAGADTQYF.

The chain couples TRBV4-2 to TRBJ1-1; no reliable D call. The CDR3 extends over 17 amino acids. Germline CDR1 LGHNA, CDR2 YNFKEQ. The germline V and J ends were trimmed by 0 bases and 8 bases, with 22 bases remaining between them. The CDR3: CASSQEGWGDLLVEAFF. Here the CDR3 DNA reads TGTGCCAGCAGCCAAGAGGGCTGGGGAGACCTCCTGGTAGAAGCTTTCTTT.

This clone has just one count. The genes are TRBV4-1 and TRBJ2-2; 11 bases match TRBD2. This CDR3 has 16 amino acids. J lost 6 bases, V lost 3 bases, and 6 bases had no gene match. Germline V CDR1 and CDR2: MGHRA, YSYEKL. CDR3 in amino acids: CASSHIAGGPPGELFF. CDR3 DNA sequence: TGCGCCAGCAGCCATATAGCGGGAGGGCCTCCCGGGGAGCTGTTTTTT.

Only one count was recorded for this clone. The CDR3 DNA is TGTGCCAGCAGCCAAGTCCTCGGGGCGGGAACCCCAGAGACCCAGTACTTC. It specifies CASSQVLGAGTPETQYF. J is TRBJ2-5 and V is TRBV14; TRBD2 might be the D (6 bases). Germline V gives CDR1 SGHDN, CDR2 FVKESK. CDR3 length: 17 amino acids. The V gene lost 1 base and the J gene lost 4 bases, with 19 bases spanning the gap.

The chain uses TRBV18 and TRBJ2-7; D unresolved. Germline CDR1 KGHSH, CDR2 LQKENI. The CDR3 consists of 11 residues. Trimming removed 5 bases at V and 7 bases at J, with 9 bases between. The CDR3 DNA reads TGTGCCAGCTCAGAGGCTTTGGAGCAGTACTTC. It specifies CASSEALEQYF. The full variable domain, with the rest looked up from reference TRBV18 and TRBJ2-7, is NAGVMQNPRHLVRRRGQEARLRCSPMKGHSHVYWYRQLPEEGLKFMVYLQKENIIDESGMPKERFSAEFPKEGPSILRIQQVVRGDSAAYFCASSEALEQYFGPGTRLTVT.

The CDR3 nucleotides read TGCAGCGTTGAACGGGGGGCTGGGACTGAAGCTTTCTTT. Translated, it gives CSVERGAGTEAFF. V is TRBV29-1 and J is TRBJ1-1, with a tentative D call TRBD1 (6 bases). CDR3 length: 13 residues. The germline V gene encodes CDR1 SQVTM and CDR2 ANQGSEA. Trimming cost V 2 bases and J 5 bases, with 12 bases left between them.

The rearrangement links TRBV30 to TRBJ1-1; the match to TRBD1 covers 9 bases. The CDR3 is 16 residues long. J was trimmed by 1 base and V by 0 bases; bases with no gene match: 6. Germline V gene data show CDR1 as GTSNPN and CDR2 as SVGIG (reference sequence). This chain's CDR3 is CAWSVGQGRWNTEAFF. In DNA, the CDR3 is TGTGCCTGGAGTGTAGGACAGGGGCGATGGAACACTGAAGCTTTCTTT.

In this sample, this clone turned up a few times. The V call is TRBV5-4, the J call TRBJ2-7; perhaps TRBD1 as D (6 bases). The CDR3 covers 13 residues. V was pared by 0 bases and J by 3 bases, with 7 bases between. The germline gives CDR1 SGHNT, CDR2 YYREEE (reference sequence). The CDR3 region is CASSLARGYEQYF. In DNA form, the CDR3 reads TGTGCCAGCAGCTTGGCCAGGGGCTACGAGCAGTACTTC.

The V and J genes are TRBV27 and TRBJ1-1; tentative D call: TRBD1 (5 bases). V was pared by 3 bases and J by 1 base, with 18 bases between. The CDR3 has 17 amino acids. Germline V gives CDR1 MNHEY, CDR2 SMNVEV (reference sequence). CDR3 DNA: TGTGCCAGCAGTTTTGCCCGAAAGGGGTGGGGGAACACTGAAGCTTTCTTT. Its translation: CASSFARKGWGNTEAFF.

The V and J genes are TRBV18 and TRBJ2-3, with TRBD2 matching over 9 bases. The CDR3 has 17 residues. J lost 0 bases, V lost 2 bases, and 6 bases had no gene match. Germline lookup yields CDR1 KGHSH and CDR2 LQKENI. The CDR3 nucleotides read TGTGCCAGCTCACCAAGGACTAGCGTGCCTAGCACAGATACGCAGTATTTT. This sequence encodes CASSPRTSVPSTDTQYF.

The chain combines TRBV29-1 with TRBJ2-1; D is possibly TRBD1 (7 bases). This CDR3 has 15 amino acids. Germline CDR1 reads SQVTM; CDR2 reads ANQGSEA. V lost 6 bases, J lost 5 bases, and 20 bases lay in between. The CDR3 loop is CSVDGDRPGDNEQFF. The CDR3 DNA is TGCAGCGTCGATGGGGACAGACCGGGGGACAATGAGCAGTTCTTC.

The J gene is TRBJ2-7, the V gene TRBV3-1 (or the pseudogene TRBV3-2); D is possibly TRBD1 (5 bases). V was clipped by 5 bases and J by 6 bases, with 17 bases between them. The CDR3 totals 14 residues. Germline assignment: CDR1 LGHDT and CDR2 YNNKEL (reference sequence). This CDR3 is CASSSDLRASEQYF. The CDR3 bases are TGTGCCAGCAGCTCCGATCTCAGGGCGAGCGAGCAGTACTTC.

In nucleotides, the CDR3 is TGTGCCAGCAAAATACAGGGGGTGATCCCCGGGGAGCTGTTTTTT. Translated, it gives CASKIQGVIPGELFF. The chain couples TRBV28 to TRBJ2-2; the match to TRBD1 covers 8 bases. After removal of 7 bases from V and 6 bases from J, the junction contained 10 bases not matched to a gene. Germline CDR1 is MDHEN and CDR2 is SYDVKM. This CDR3 is 15 amino acids long.